Listed below are T cell receptor beta chains from one sample, sequenced in a study of early T cells in non-severe SARS-CoV-2 infection. TCRdb ran MiXCR on the 5' RACE reads and lists one entry per CDR3 protein. The sample yields some 40,000 distinct CDR3 sequences, around 8% seen once. The sequences come from whole blood, collected at baseline. Receptors were obtained from an adult who was a healthcare worker with PCR-confirmed SARS-CoV-2 infection or an uninfected control (not recorded which). Each CDR3 is given with its conserved first and last residue. The D gene is left open where the match is weak. Clone size is not always given. Where it is, it says once, few, many or a class for expanded clones.

v_call	clone_size	d_call	j_call	cdr3_length	cdr3_nt	cdr3_aa
TRBV20-1	-	TRBD1	TRBJ1-3	19	TGCAGTGCTTATAGCCTTCCCGGGACAGGGTCCAGCTCTGGAAACACCATATATTTT	CSAYSLPGTGSSSGNTIYF
TRBV20-1	many	-	TRBJ2-6	14	TGCAGTGCTCGCGGTAAATCCGGGGCCAACGTCCTGACTTTC	CSARGKSGANVLTF
TRBV7-7	few	-	TRBJ2-1	16	TGTGCTAGCAGTGCAGTCGGGCAGGGGCCATACAATGAGCAGTTCTTC	CASSAVGQGPYNEQFF
TRBV6-2/TRBV6-3	many	-	TRBJ2-1	13	TGTGCCAGCAGTAGGGACACATACAATGAGCAGTTCTTC	CASSRDTYNEQFF
TRBV28	-	-	TRBJ1-6	18	TGTGCCAGCAGCCCCCCTTCTCAGGGACTTCTCTATAATTCACCCCTCCACTTT	CASSPPSQGLLYNSPLHF
TRBV6-2/TRBV6-3	once	-	TRBJ1-1	15	TGTGCCAGCAGACCCGTTTTAGCCGACGGCACTGAAGCTTTCTTT	CASRPVLADGTEAFF
TRBV29-1	many	TRBD1	TRBJ2-2	14	TGCAGCGTTGGACAGGGCGCGAACACCGGGGAGCTGTTTTTT	CSVGQGANTGELFF
TRBV25-1	many	TRBD1	TRBJ2-1	15	TGTGCCAGCAACTCTCCGGGACAGGGGTACAATGAGCAGTTCTTC	CASNSPGQGYNEQFF
TRBV5-4	many	-	TRBJ2-1	13	TGTGCCAGCGATGAGGGGACCGCCAATGAGCAGTTCTTC	CASDEGTANEQFF
TRBV4-3	few	-	TRBJ1-1	16	TGCGCCAGCAGCCAAGACAGGAGCGGCTTTGTGGCTGAAGCTTTCTTT	CASSQDRSGFVAEAFF
TRBV10-3	-	-	TRBJ2-1	14	TGTGCCATCAGTGGACAGATCTCCTACAATGAGCAGTTCTTC	CAISGQISYNEQFF
TRBV20-1	few	-	TRBJ2-2	14	TGCAGTGCTAGAGGCGAGCCGACCACCGGGGAGCTGTTTTTT	CSARGEPTTGELFF
TRBV5-1	-	TRBD1	TRBJ1-1	13	TGCGCCAGCAGCGGACAGGGGACGCACCAAGCTTTCTTT	CASSGQGTHQAFF
TRBV20-1	many	-	TRBJ1-4	16	TGCAGTGCTAGACCGATCGTGACAGGTGCTAATGAAAAACTGTTTTTT	CSARPIVTGANEKLFF
TRBV6-6	few	-	TRBJ2-3	13	TGTGCCGTCAGCAGGGGCAGCACAGATACGCAGTATTTT	CAVSRGSTDTQYF
TRBV2	-	-	TRBJ2-7	12	TGTGCCAGCAGTGAGGCCATTGCCGAGCAGTACTTC	CASSEAIAEQYF
TRBV6-6	many	-	TRBJ1-1	13	TGTGCCAGCAGACAGGGTTTACACACTGAAGCTTTCTTT	CASRQGLHTEAFF
TRBV7-6	many	-	TRBJ2-7	15	TGTGCCAGCAGCTTACTCGGACAGCCGACCTACGAGCAGTACTTC	CASSLLGQPTYEQYF
TRBV6-1	-	-	TRBJ1-6	12	TGTGCCAGCCGTGTAGGCCATTCACCCCTCCACTTT	CASRVGHSPLHF
TRBV15	many	-	TRBJ2-5	14	TGTGCCACCAGCAGAAAGGACACTCAAGAGACCCAGTACTTC	CATSRKDTQETQYF
TRBV6-5	few	-	TRBJ2-2	15	TGTGCCAGCAGTCCCGACAGGATTGACACCGGGGAGCTGTTTTTT	CASSPDRIDTGELFF
TRBV11-2	few	-	TRBJ2-6	15	TGTGCCAGCAGCCCCCTCAGCCGTGGGGCCAACGTCCTGACTTTC	CASSPLSRGANVLTF
TRBV12-3/TRBV12-4	few	-	TRBJ2-5	13	TGTGCCAGCAGTTTGGGCAAAAAGGAGACCCAGTACTTC	CASSLGKKETQYF
TRBV5-4	-	-	TRBJ2-1	16	TGTGCCAGCAGCCTTCGGAGGGGAAGAGGGTTCAATGAGCAGTTCTTC	CASSLRRGRGFNEQFF
TRBV7-2	many	TRBD1	TRBJ2-1	17	TGTGCCAGCAGCTCCCTTCCAGGGGGATTGGGGAAGCATGAGCAGTTCTTC	CASSSLPGGLGKHEQFF
TRBV7-8	medium-sized	TRBD2	TRBJ2-1	18	TGTGCCAGCAGCGTTCCCGGGACTAGCGGGGGGGCTTACAATGAGCAGTTCTTC	CASSVPGTSGGAYNEQFF
TRBV7-2	few	-	TRBJ1-1	18	TGTGCCAGCAGCTTAACAAGGTGGGGAGGGTCGATGAACACTGAAGCTTTCTTT	CASSLTRWGGSMNTEAFF
TRBV28	many	-	TRBJ1-5	16	TGTGCCAGCAGTTCGTCCACCAGGGCTACGAGTCAGCCCCAGCATTTT	CASSSSTRATSQPQHF